This T cell receptor (beta chain) was recorded in a study of cytomegalovirus exposure and HLA in healthy donors. Broader study findings: The majority of TCR sequences were rare, yet some public TCRs appeared in many donors.

As to this clone: The antigen is undetermined.

This CDR3 is 18 amino acids long. Germline V gene sequence: CDR1 SGHTA, CDR2 FQGNSA. Trimming cost V 5 bases and J 0 bases; bases outside gene matches: 14. The PCR used 60 Vbeta and 13 Jbeta primers. Assay: immunoSEQ multiplex PCR; the TCRdb copy retains only in-frame clones and omits some. Altogether 100,000 to 150,000 clones are present, over 70% being singletons, with the ten largest covering 3.3%. The sequence was collected from a woman in her forties or fifties in good health and CMV-seronegative. Sequencing used PBMCs. The rearrangement uses TRBV7-2 and TRBJ2-3, with 7 bases aligning to TRBD2. CDR3 protein: CASSKPWGGRGSTDTQYF. CDR3 bases: TGTGCCAGCAGCAAACCTTGGGGCGGGAGAGGGAGCACAGATACGCAGTATTTT.